This section outlines one T cell receptor (beta chain) sequence together with its context. Its antigen is currently unknown. Sequencing was performed with immunoSEQ multiplex PCR; in TCRdb, only in-frame clones are kept and a portion is missing. The sample has about 38,000 clones; approximately 82% are singletons. The CDR3 is made up of 14 amino acids. Germline CDR1 is MGHRA and CDR2 is YSYEKL. Trimming cost V 4 bases and J 0 bases, with 9 bases left between them. This entry comes from a study of vaccination effects on CD4 cells after COVID-19. About the research overall: Median timing of post-vaccine samples was 72 days after the second dose.

Peptide-pool stimulation followed by sequencing identified expanded antigen-specific CD4+ clonotypes in the ViraFEST assay. Culture proceeded for nine to eleven days, and CD4+ T cells were then isolated. As their vaccination, participants received two doses of either BNT162b2 or mRNA-1273. Vaccine recipients had no previous SARS-CoV-2 infection; their nucleocapsid antibodies were negative. The sequences come from CD4+ T cells from PBMCs cultured with HCoV-NL63 spike peptides, collected after COVID-19 vaccination. The sequence came from a human donor who received a COVID-19 vaccine. Some clones in this sample may be carry-over from other donors' samples. This chain joins TRBV4-1 and TRBJ1-1, with a tentative D call TRBD1 (5 bases). The CDR3 sequence is CASSRGPLNTEAFF. The CDR3 bases are TGCGCCAGCAGCCGGGGACCGTTGAACACTGAAGCTTTCTTT.